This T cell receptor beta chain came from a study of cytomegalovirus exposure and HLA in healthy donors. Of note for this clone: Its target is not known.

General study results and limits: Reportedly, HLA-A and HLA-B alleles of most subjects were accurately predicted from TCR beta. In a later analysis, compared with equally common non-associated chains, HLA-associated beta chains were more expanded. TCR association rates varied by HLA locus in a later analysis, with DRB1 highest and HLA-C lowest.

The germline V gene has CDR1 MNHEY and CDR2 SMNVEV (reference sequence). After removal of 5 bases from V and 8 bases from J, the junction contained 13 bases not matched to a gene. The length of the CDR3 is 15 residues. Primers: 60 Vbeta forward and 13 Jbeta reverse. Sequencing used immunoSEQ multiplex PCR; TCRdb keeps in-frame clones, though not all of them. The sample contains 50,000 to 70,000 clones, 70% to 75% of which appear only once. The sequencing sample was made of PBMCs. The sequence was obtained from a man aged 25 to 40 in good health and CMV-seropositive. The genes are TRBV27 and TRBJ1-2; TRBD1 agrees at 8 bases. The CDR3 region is CASSVDRGPSGGYTF. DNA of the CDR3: TGTGCCAGCAGTGTCGACAGGGGCCCGAGTGGGGGCTACACCTTC.